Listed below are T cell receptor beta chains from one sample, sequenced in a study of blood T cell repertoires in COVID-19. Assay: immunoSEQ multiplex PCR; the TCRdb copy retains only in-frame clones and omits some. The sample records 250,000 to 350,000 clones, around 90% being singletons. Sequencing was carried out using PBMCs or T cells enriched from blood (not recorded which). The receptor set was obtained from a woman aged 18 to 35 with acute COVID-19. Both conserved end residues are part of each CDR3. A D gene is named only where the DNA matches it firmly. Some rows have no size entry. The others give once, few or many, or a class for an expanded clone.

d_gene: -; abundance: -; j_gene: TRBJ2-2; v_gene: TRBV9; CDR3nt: TGTGCCAGCAGCGGGTACAGGGTGGGAACCGGGGAGCTGTTTTTT; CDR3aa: CASSGYRVGTGELFF
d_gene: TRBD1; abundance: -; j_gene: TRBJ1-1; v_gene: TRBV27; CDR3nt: TGTGCCAGCAGTCTCCGGACAGGGTACACTGAAGCTTTCTTT; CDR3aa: CASSLRTGYTEAFF
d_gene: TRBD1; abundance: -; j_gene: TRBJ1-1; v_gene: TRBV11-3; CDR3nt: TGTGCCAGCAGGGTTGGACAGGGTTTGAACACTGAAGCTTTCTTT; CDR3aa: CASRVGQGLNTEAFF
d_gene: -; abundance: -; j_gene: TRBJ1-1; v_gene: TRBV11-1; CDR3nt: TGTGCCAGCACCGGGGTAGGGCTGAACACTGAAGCTTTCTTT; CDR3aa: CASTGVGLNTEAFF
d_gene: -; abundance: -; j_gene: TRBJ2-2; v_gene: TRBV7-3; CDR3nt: TGTGCCAGCAGCTTAACGTTAAACGGGGGGGAGCTGTTTTTT; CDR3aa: CASSLTLNGGELFF
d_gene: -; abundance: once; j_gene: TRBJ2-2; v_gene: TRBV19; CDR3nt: TGTGCCAGTAGTCGCGTTACCCCGATGGTAAACACCGGGGAGCTGTTTTTT; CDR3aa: CASSRVTPMVNTGELFF
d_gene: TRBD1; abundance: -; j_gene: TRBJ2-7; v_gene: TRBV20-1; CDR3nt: TGCAGTGCTAGTTCGGTAGGGGACAGGGCCTACGAGCAGTACTTC; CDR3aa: CSASSVGDRAYEQYF
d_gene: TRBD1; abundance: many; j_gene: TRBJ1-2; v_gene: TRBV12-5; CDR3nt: TGTGCTAGTGGAGGGACAGGGTTCTATGGCTACACCTTC; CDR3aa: CASGGTGFYGYTF
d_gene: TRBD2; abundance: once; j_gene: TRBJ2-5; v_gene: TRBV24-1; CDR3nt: TGTGCCGCCAGTGATTCCTCCTTGACTAGCGCCCGGGAGACCCAGTACTTC; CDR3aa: CAASDSSLTSARETQYF
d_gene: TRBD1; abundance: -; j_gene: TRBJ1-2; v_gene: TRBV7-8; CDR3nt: TGTGCCAGCAGCTTAACTCTGGGACAGGCCATTTATGGCTACACCTTC; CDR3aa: CASSLTLGQAIYGYTF
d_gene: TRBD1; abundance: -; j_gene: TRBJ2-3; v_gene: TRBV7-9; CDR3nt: TGTGCCAGCAGCTTAGGATACAGGGGAACAGATACGCAGTATTTT; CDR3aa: CASSLGYRGTDTQYF
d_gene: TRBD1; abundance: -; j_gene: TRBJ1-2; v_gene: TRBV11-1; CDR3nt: TGTGCCAGCAGCCCCTCGGGACAGGGGAACTATGGCTACACCTTC; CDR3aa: CASSPSGQGNYGYTF
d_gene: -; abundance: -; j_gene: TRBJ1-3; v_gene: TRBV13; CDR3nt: TGTGCCAGCAGTCACCCGGACAAGGCTGGAAACACCATATATTTT; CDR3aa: CASSHPDKAGNTIYF
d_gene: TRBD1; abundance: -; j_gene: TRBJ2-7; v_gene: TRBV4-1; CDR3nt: TGCGCCAGCAGCCAAGAACCCGGACAGGGGGCCTACGAGCAGTACTTC; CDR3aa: CASSQEPGQGAYEQYF
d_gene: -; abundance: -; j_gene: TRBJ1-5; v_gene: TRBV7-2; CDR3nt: TGTGCCAGCAGCTTAGTATCGGTCAGCAATCAGCCCCAGCATTTT; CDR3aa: CASSLVSVSNQPQHF
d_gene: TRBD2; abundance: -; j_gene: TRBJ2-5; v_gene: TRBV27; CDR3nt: TGTGCCAGCAGAAGACTAGCGGGGACGGAGGCTGCCCAAGAGACCCAGTACTTC; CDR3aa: CASRRLAGTEAAQETQYF
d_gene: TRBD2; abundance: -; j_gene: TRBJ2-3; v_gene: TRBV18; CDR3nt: TGTGCCAGCTCACCGGAGGCTAGCGGGAGTTCAGATACGCAGTATTTT; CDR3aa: CASSPEASGSSDTQYF
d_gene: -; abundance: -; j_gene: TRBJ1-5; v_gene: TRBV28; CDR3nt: TGTGCCAGCAGTTTACCACAGACTAGCACCCAGCCCCAGCATTTT; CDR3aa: CASSLPQTSTQPQHF
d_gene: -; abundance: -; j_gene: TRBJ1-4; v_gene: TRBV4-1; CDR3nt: TGCGCCAGCAGCCAAGTAGCCAGGGCAGACCCTATGGAGAATGAAAAACTGTTTTTT; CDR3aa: CASSQVARADPMENEKLFF
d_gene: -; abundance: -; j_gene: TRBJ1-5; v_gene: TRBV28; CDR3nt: TGTGCCAGCACCCGGGGGGGGAATCAGCCCCAGCATTTT; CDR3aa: CASTRGGNQPQHF
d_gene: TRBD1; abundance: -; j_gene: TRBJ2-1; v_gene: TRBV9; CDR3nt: TGTGCCAGCAGCGTATCCCACGTCTCACCGGGACAGGGTTACAATGAGCAGTTCTTC; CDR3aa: CASSVSHVSPGQGYNEQFF
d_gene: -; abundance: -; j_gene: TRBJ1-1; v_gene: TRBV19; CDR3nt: TGTGCCAGTAGTATAGATGGAACAGAGAACACTGAAGCTTTCTTT; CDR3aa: CASSIDGTENTEAFF
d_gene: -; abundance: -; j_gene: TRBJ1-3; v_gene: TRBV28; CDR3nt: TGTGCCAGCAACCTAGGGGGTAGTGGAAACACCATATATTTT; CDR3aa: CASNLGGSGNTIYF
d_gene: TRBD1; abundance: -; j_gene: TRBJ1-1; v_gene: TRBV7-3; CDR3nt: TGTGCCAGCAGCTCTCCGACAGGGGATCAGGACACTGAAGCTTTCTTT; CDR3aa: CASSSPTGDQDTEAFF
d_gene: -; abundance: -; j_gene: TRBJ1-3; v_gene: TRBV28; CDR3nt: TGTGCCAGCAGTCCGTCGGGAGGAAACACCATATATTTT; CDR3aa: CASSPSGGNTIYF
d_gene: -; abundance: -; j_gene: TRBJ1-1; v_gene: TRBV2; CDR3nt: TGTGCCAGCGGGCAGCGGTTACCGAACACTGAAGCTTTCTTT; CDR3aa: CASGQRLPNTEAFF